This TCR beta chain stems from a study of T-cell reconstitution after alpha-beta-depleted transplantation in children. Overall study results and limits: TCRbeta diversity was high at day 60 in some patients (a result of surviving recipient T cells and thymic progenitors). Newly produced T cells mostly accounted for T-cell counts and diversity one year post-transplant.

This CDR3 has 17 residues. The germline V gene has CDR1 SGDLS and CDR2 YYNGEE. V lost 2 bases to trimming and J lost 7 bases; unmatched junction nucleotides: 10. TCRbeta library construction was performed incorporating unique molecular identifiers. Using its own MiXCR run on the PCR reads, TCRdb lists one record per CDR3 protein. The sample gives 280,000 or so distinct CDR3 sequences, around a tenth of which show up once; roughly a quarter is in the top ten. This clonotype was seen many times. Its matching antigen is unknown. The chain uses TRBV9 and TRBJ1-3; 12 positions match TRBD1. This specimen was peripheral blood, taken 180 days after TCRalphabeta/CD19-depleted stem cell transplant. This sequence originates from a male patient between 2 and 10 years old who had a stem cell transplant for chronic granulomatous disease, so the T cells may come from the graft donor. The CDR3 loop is CASSVGHTGTGGNTIYF. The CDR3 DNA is TGTGCCAGCAGCGTTGGACACACCGGGACAGGGGGCAACACCATATATTTT. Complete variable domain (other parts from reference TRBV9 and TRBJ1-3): DSGVTQTPKHLITATGQRVTLRCSPRSGDLSVYWYQQSLDQGLQFLIQYYNGEERAKGNILERFSAQQFPDLHSELNLSSLELGDSALYFCASSVGHTGTGGNTIYFGEGSWLTVV.